Shown below are 27 T cell receptor beta chains from a single sample sequenced in a study of CXCR3-negative and CXCR3-positive naive CD8 T cells. UMI-labeled 5' RACE TRB cDNA libraries were prepared from the cells. TCRdb re-called the 5' RACE reads and gives one entry per CDR3 protein, without DNA. In total, the table holds tens of thousands of distinct CDR3 sequences. Regarding the study as a whole: More hydrophobic TRB CDR3s were found in CXCR3-positive naive cells than in CXCR3-negative naive cells.

These receptors have no known antigen. Specimen: naive CXCR3+ CD8+ T cells from blood. The sample's subset: CD45RO-CCR7+CD27+CD95- naive CD8+ T cells expressing CXCR3 (TNR3+). Every receptor here comes from a human donor in good health. Some clones in this sample may be carry-over from other donors' samples.

The chain joins TRBV28 to TRBJ2-7; TCRdb names TRBD1, which stays unverified in the absence of DNA. The CDR3 totals 17 residues. CDR1 is MDHEN, CDR2 SYDVKM, per germline. The chain's CDR3 is CASSSSSPLGFAYEQYF. The whole variable domain, filled in from reference TRBV28 and TRBJ2-7, reads DVKVTQSSRYLVKRTGEKVFLECVQDMDHENMFWYRQDPGLGLRLIYFSYDVKMKEKGDIPEGYSVSREKKERFSLILESASTNQTSMYLCASSSSSPLGFAYEQYFGPGTRLTVT.

V usage is TRBV29-1 and J usage is TRBJ2-5; without DNA, the TCRdb call of TRBD1 cannot be checked. The CDR3 is 15 amino acids. Germline lookup yields CDR1 SQVTM and CDR2 ANQGSEA. The CDR3 reads CSVVGGRRNQETQYF.

V usage is TRBV7-9 and J usage is TRBJ1-4; TCRdb's assignment of TRBD1 cannot be checked, as there is no DNA. Germline CDR1 reads SEHNR; CDR2 reads FQNEAQ (reference sequence). This CDR3 contains 17 residues. The CDR3 protein is CASSSGETGSHNEKLFF.

The V and J genes are TRBV23-1 and TRBJ1-1. TRBV23-1 is treated as an ORF (open reading frame) with a function not yet certain. This CDR3 has 18 amino acids. CDR3 sequence reads: CASSQPVRWQFLGTEAFF.

This chain uses TRBV7-9 with TRBJ2-7; TCRdb outputs TRBD1, but without DNA this stays unchecked. CDR3 length: 14 amino acids. Germline values: CDR1 SEHNR, CDR2 FQNEAQ (reference sequence). The CDR3 loop reads CASSLRETGDEQYF.

The chain joins TRBV6-5 to TRBJ1-1. The CDR3 sequence is 11 residues long. CDR1 is MNHEY, CDR2 SVGAGI, per germline. This CDR3 is CASSYEGEAFF.

This chain uses TRBV6-6 with TRBJ2-2. Germline-derived CDR1 and CDR2 are MNHNY and SVGAGI (reference sequence). The CDR3 is 16 residues long. CDR3 region: CASSYSRDPNTGELFF.

The chain has TRBV29-1 and TRBJ1-5; the TRBD1 assignment by TCRdb is unverifiable without DNA. This CDR3 is 20 amino acids long. Germline CDR1 reads SQVTM; CDR2 reads ANQGSEA. The CDR3 region is CSVEDRVFFRLSYSNQPQHF.

This chain uses TRBV20-1 with TRBJ2-7; TCRdb calls TRBD2, which cannot be checked without DNA. This CDR3 is built from 17 residues. The germline gives CDR1 DFQATT, CDR2 SNEGSKA (reference sequence). The CDR3 loop is CSAPRGVAGGYFHEQYF.

This rearrangement joins TRBV11-3 to TRBJ2-7; TCRdb designates TRBD1, a call that cannot be tested without DNA. The CDR3 covers 14 residues. Germline CDR1 is SGHNT and CDR2 is YENEEA. The CDR3 is CASSTRDNPYEQYF.

V usage is TRBV4-3 and J usage is TRBJ1-2. Germline V gene lookup returns CDR1 LGHNA and CDR2 YSLEER. CDR3 size: 14 residues. CDR3 residues: CASSQDEGADGYTF.

The chain uses TRBV4-3 and TRBJ2-1; TCRdb reports TRBD2, a call that lacks DNA to check it against. This CDR3 is 15 amino acids long. CDR1 is LGHNA and CDR2 is YSLEER in the germline V gene. CDR3 in amino acids: CASSQEPSPPNEQFF.

The genes are TRBV7-8 and TRBJ2-7. The V gene's germline CDR1 is SGHVS and CDR2 FQNEAQ. The CDR3 totals 14 residues. CDR3 sequence reads: CASSLGELFYEQYF. The full variable domain, completed using reference TRBV7-8 and TRBJ2-7, is GAGVSQSPRYKVAKRGQDVALRCDPISGHVSLFWYQQALGQGPEFLTYFQNEAQLDKSGLPSDRFFAERPEGSVSTLKIQRTQQEDSAVYLCASSLGELFYEQYFGPGTRLTVT.

The V call is TRBV14, the J call TRBJ2-7; TCRdb outputs TRBD1, but without DNA this stays unchecked. The CDR3 is made up of 15 amino acids. Germline-derived CDR1 and CDR2 are SGHDN and FVKESK. The CDR3 reads CASSQVQGALPEQYF.

This chain uses TRBV7-3 with TRBJ2-1. The CDR3 is 12 residues long. The V gene's germline CDR1 is SGHTA and CDR2 FQGTGA. This CDR3 is CASSLDGSIQFF.

The V gene is TRBV7-2, the J gene TRBJ2-7. The CDR3 sequence is 14 residues long. In germline, CDR1 is SGHTA, CDR2 FQGNSA. The CDR3 loop is CASSLLAGTYEQYF. The full variable domain, completed using reference TRBV7-2 and TRBJ2-7, is GAGVSQSPSNKVTEKGKDVELRCDPISGHTALYWYRQSLGQGLEFLIYFQGNSAPDKSGLPSDRFSAERTGGSVSTLTIQRTQQEDSAVYLCASSLLAGTYEQYFGPGTRLTVT.

CDR3: CASSKDGLNTEAFF. This chain links TRBV12-3 or TRBV12-4 with TRBJ1-1. The CDR3 contains 14 residues.

CDR3 sequence: CASTLSHGSFGELFF. J is TRBJ2-2 and V is TRBV12-3 or TRBV12-4; TCRdb lists TRBD1, though no DNA is available to test this call. This CDR3 contains 15 residues.

V usage is TRBV12-2 and J usage is TRBJ2-4. TRBV12-2 constitutes a pseudogene. The CDR3 sequence is 17 residues long. CDR3: CASRFRRQAGAKNIQYF.

The chain is built from TRBV5-1 and TRBJ2-7; lacking DNA, the TRBD1 call made by TCRdb goes unchecked. This CDR3 is built from 13 residues. Germline V gives CDR1 SGHRS, CDR2 YFSETQ. CDR3 loop: CASSFSQGYEQYF.

V is TRBV20-1 and J is TRBJ2-7. The CDR3 is 13 residues long. Germline V gene data show CDR1 as DFQATT and CDR2 as SNEGSKA (reference sequence). CDR3 sequence reads: CSARDLGSYEQYF.

The gene calls are TRBV6-2 or TRBV6-3 and TRBJ2-2; the TRBD1 assignment by TCRdb is unverifiable without DNA. This CDR3 spans 14 amino acids. CDR1 MNHEY and CDR2 SVGEGT come from the germline V gene. CDR3: CASSYRGDTGELFF.

The rearrangement joins TRBV6-6 to TRBJ1-1. Germline V gene sequence: CDR1 MNHNY, CDR2 SVGAGI (reference sequence). CDR3 length equals 13 residues. CDR3 sequence reads: CASRQGVNTEAFF.

V is TRBV27 and J is TRBJ1-1; the D call from TCRdb, TRBD1, cannot be confirmed without DNA. The CDR3 totals 12 residues. From germline, CDR1 is MNHEY and CDR2 SMNVEV (reference sequence). This CDR3 reads CATSAEGTEAFF.

V gene TRBV18 combines with J gene TRBJ2-3; TCRdb lists TRBD2, though no DNA is available to test this call. The CDR3 loop spans 15 amino acids. CDR1 and CDR2 (germline): KGHSH, LQKENI. The CDR3 spells CASSPAAGDTDTQYF.

The rearrangement joins TRBV14 to TRBJ2-1. CDR3 length: 15 residues. Germline CDR1 reads SGHDN; CDR2 reads FVKESK. CDR3 residues: CASSQETTSYNEQFF. Filled out from reference TRBV14 and TRBJ2-1, the complete variable domain reads EAGVTQFPSHSVIEKGQTVTLRCDPISGHDNLYWYRRVMGKEIKFLLHFVKESKQDESGMPNNRFLAERTGGTYSTLKVQPAELEDSGVYFCASSQETTSYNEQFFGPGTRLTVL.

This rearrangement joins TRBV28 to TRBJ1-5. The CDR3 is 14 residues long. From germline, CDR1 is MDHEN and CDR2 SYDVKM. The CDR3 loop is CASSFTRFRQPQHF. Complete variable domain (other parts from reference TRBV28 and TRBJ1-5): DVKVTQSSRYLVKRTGEKVFLECVQDMDHENMFWYRQDPGLGLRLIYFSYDVKMKEKGDIPEGYSVSREKKERFSLILESASTNQTSMYLCASSFTRFRQPQHFGDGTRLSIL.